Listed below are T cell receptor beta chains from one sample, sequenced in a study of T cells after yellow fever vaccination. Using its own MiXCR run on the 5' RACE reads, TCRdb lists one record per CDR3 protein. The sample consists of over 250,000 distinct CDR3 sequences, about 5% of them appearing once. Material: CD4+ T cells sorted from PBMCs, obtained on the day of the yellow fever booster vaccination. The source of these receptors is a man younger than 30 who received the YFV17D yellow fever vaccine. CDR3s include the opening cysteine and the closing phenylalanine or tryptophan. The D gene is left open where the match is weak. Some rows have no size entry. The others give once, few or many, or a class for an expanded clone.

J gene	D gene	clone size	V gene	CDR3 DNA	CDR3 protein
TRBJ1-3	NA	many	TRBV4-3	TGCGCCAGCAGCCAAGATCGGGCAGCCTCTGGAAACACCATATATTTT	CASSQDRAASGNTIYF
TRBJ2-5	TRBD2	few	TRBV5-1	TGCGCCAGCAGCTTGGAGGCTAGCGGAGCCCAAGAGACCCAGTACTTC	CASSLEASGAQETQYF
TRBJ1-1	NA	many	TRBV7-8	TGTGCCAGCAGGCAGGCCGCGAACACTGAAGCTTTCTTT	CASRQAANTEAFF
TRBJ2-3	TRBD2	NA	TRBV7-2	TGTGCCAGCAGCCGGGACTATGGGGATACGCAGTATTTT	CASSRDYGDTQYF
TRBJ2-5	NA	NA	TRBV20-1	TGCAGTGCTGGACACCCAGGGGAGACCCAGTACTTC	CSAGHPGETQYF
TRBJ1-3	NA	NA	TRBV5-1	TGCGCCAGCAGCCCAGGCTACAGGCCTGCCTCTGGAAACACCATATATTTT	CASSPGYRPASGNTIYF
TRBJ2-5	TRBD2	many	TRBV7-7	TGTGCCAGCAGCACCGGGACTAGCGGGGGAGAGACCCAGTACTTC	CASSTGTSGGETQYF
TRBJ1-1	NA	NA	TRBV20-1	TGCAGTGCCCCGAGGTACAGGGCCACTGAAGCTTTCTTT	CSAPRYRATEAFF
TRBJ2-3	NA	few	TRBV20-1	TGCAGTGCTAGTCCTACTGGACCGAGAGGGTCTACGCAGTATTTT	CSASPTGPRGSTQYF
TRBJ2-4	NA	many	TRBV7-6	TGTGCCAGCAGCCCGCGGTTGGGAGAAGAACTAGCCAAAAACATTCAGTACTTC	CASSPRLGEELAKNIQYF
TRBJ2-5	NA	NA	TRBV3-1	TGTGCCAGCAGCCGGGCAGGGCAAGAGACCCAGTACTTC	CASSRAGQETQYF
TRBJ1-2	TRBD1	NA	TRBV6-5	TGTGCCAGCAGACCTCCGGGACAGGGGTCTTCTGGCTACACCTTC	CASRPPGQGSSGYTF
TRBJ1-1	NA	many	TRBV4-3	TGCGCCAGCAGCCAAGATCAGCGTCCCTCTGAAGCTTTCTTT	CASSQDQRPSEAFF
TRBJ2-5	NA	many	TRBV5-4	TGTGCCAGCAGCTTGGGAGCGGAAAAGGAGACCCAGTACTTC	CASSLGAEKETQYF
TRBJ2-3	TRBD1	few	TRBV6-1	TGTGCCAGCAGTGGCCCTGACAGGGGGTTTTACACAGATACGCAGTATTTT	CASSGPDRGFYTDTQYF
TRBJ2-7	TRBD1	NA	TRBV5-1	TGCGCCAGCAGCTACCGACAGGGTCTCTACGAGCAGTACTTC	CASSYRQGLYEQYF
TRBJ1-3	TRBD1	once	TRBV7-6	TGTGCCAGCAGCTACGCGACAGGGGAAGGGACCATATATTTT	CASSYATGEGTIYF
TRBJ2-5	NA	NA	TRBV4-3	TGCGCCAGCAGCCAAACAGGGACTGCCCAAGAGACCCAGTACTTC	CASSQTGTAQETQYF
TRBJ2-3	NA	few	TRBV19	TGTGCCAGTAGTTCTCATGGTCTAGTCGGCACAGATACGCAGTATTTT	CASSSHGLVGTDTQYF
TRBJ1-2	NA	many	TRBV12-3/TRBV12-4	TGTGCCAGCACCCTTGGGGGGGCCAACTATGGCTACACCTTC	CASTLGGANYGYTF
TRBJ1-2	NA	NA	TRBV7-3	TGTGCCAGCAGCATGCCCGACAGCTATGGCTACACCTTC	CASSMPDSYGYTF
TRBJ2-7	NA	NA	TRBV6-1	TGTGCCAGCGACAGCTTCGACTTCTACGAGCAGTACTTC	CASDSFDFYEQYF
TRBJ2-5	NA	NA	TRBV20-1	TGCAGTGCTGTAGGGTTACTCCAAGAGACCCAGTACTTC	CSAVGLLQETQYF
TRBJ2-2	NA	many	TRBV4-1	TGCGCCAGCAGCCCACTCAGGGGGGCCGGGGAGCTGTTTTTT	CASSPLRGAGELFF
TRBJ2-7	NA	NA	TRBV7-9	TGTGCCAGCAGCGTCCTGGGGTCCGGCCTTGAGCAGTACTTC	CASSVLGSGLEQYF
TRBJ2-1	TRBD2	NA	TRBV28	TGTGCCAGCAGTTCGTTGACTAGCGGGGGGTTAAATGAGCAGTTCTTC	CASSSLTSGGLNEQFF
TRBJ1-2	NA	NA	TRBV30	TGTTCCTGGTCGGACGGCTATGGCTACACCTTC	CSWSDGYGYTF
TRBJ2-2	TRBD1	few	TRBV6-5	TGTGCCAGCAGGAGAGGGGGCAACACCGGGGAGCTGTTTTTT	CASRRGGNTGELFF
TRBJ2-3	NA	NA	TRBV5-1	TGCGCCAGCAGCTTGGAAGTACAGGGATCAATTCCAGGCACAGATACGCAGTATTTT	CASSLEVQGSIPGTDTQYF
TRBJ1-2	NA	many	TRBV14	TGTGCCAGCAGCCAAGAGGGTTATGGCTACACCTTC	CASSQEGYGYTF
TRBJ2-7	NA	few	TRBV18	TGTGCCAGCTCTATCAATTCGGGGTCCTACGAGCAGTACTTC	CASSINSGSYEQYF
TRBJ1-1	TRBD1	many	TRBV6-5	TGTGCCAGCAGATGGACAGGGGGAGACACTGAAGCTTTCTTT	CASRWTGGDTEAFF
TRBJ1-1	TRBD1	NA	TRBV19	TGTGCCTCATACAGGGGCCAGAACACTGAAGCTTTCTTT	CASYRGQNTEAFF
TRBJ2-1	NA	NA	TRBV10-3	TGTGCCATCAGCGATAGACTAGTCTTGTCGGGGAATGAGCAGTTCTTC	CAISDRLVLSGNEQFF
TRBJ1-2	NA	NA	TRBV6-5	TGTGCCAGCAGTGACACCGGGACAACCAACTATGGCTACACCTTC	CASSDTGTTNYGYTF
TRBJ1-4	NA	NA	TRBV15	TGTGCCACCAGCCGACGAGTAGGGTCTAATGAAAAACTGTTTTTT	CATSRRVGSNEKLFF
TRBJ2-1	TRBD1	many	TRBV5-1	TGCGCCAGCAGCGGGCTGACAGGGGGCACGGAGCAGTTCTTC	CASSGLTGGTEQFF